The TCR beta chain described here comes from a study of early T cells in non-severe SARS-CoV-2 infection. Study details: Sequenced material consisted of bulk RNA (from unsorted whole blood), and chains were unpaired.

Individual cDNA molecules received unique molecular identifiers. TCRdb re-called the 5' RACE reads with MiXCR, one entry per CDR3 protein. Seen here are 80,000 to 95,000 distinct CDR3 sequences, 13% to 15% observed once, and the top ten hold approximately 9.9%. This clonotype showed up many times. Its antigen remains unknown. The CDR3 is 12 amino acids. The V end was cut by 6 bases, the J end by 8 bases, with 14 bases between. Germline lookup yields CDR1 GTSNPN and CDR2 SVGIG (reference sequence). Notes on the study in general: Reliance on VDJdb matching favored anti-spike CD8 responses; private and CD4 specificities were missed.

The chain couples TRBV30 to TRBJ2-4; tentative D call: TRBD2 (5 bases). The sequence was collected from an adult who was a healthcare worker with PCR-confirmed SARS-CoV-2 infection or an uninfected control (not recorded which). The sample comprised whole blood. The CDR3 sequence is CACSLAGDIQYF. The CDR3 DNA reads TGTGCCTGCTCCCTGGCCGGGGACATTCAGTACTTC.